The next 21 T cell receptor beta chains were all read from a single sample in a study of blood T cell repertoires in COVID-19. Method: immunoSEQ multiplex PCR; TCRdb's copy keeps in-frame clones and lacks some. The top ten clones hold about 16% of a sample with roughly 97,000 clones, around 87% of them seen once. The sample comprised peripheral blood. These receptors came from a man in his fifties with acute or convalescent COVID-19.

This chain connects TRBV28 to TRBJ2-6, with no clear D. V lost 3 bases, J lost 0 bases, and 9 bases lay in between. The CDR3 is 16 residues long. The germline CDR1 and CDR2 sequences are MDHEN and SYDVKM. The CDR3: CASSFYPGSGANVLTF. CDR3 DNA: TGTGCCAGCAGTTTTTATCCCGGCTCTGGGGCCAACGTCCTGACTTTC.

The gene calls are TRBV5-1 and TRBJ2-1; 12 bases map to TRBD2. Germline V gene lookup returns CDR1 SGHRS and CDR2 YFSETQ. J was trimmed by 7 bases and V by 4 bases; bases with no gene match: 9. This CDR3 has 16 residues. The CDR3 sequence is CASSASRTSGANEQFF. DNA for the CDR3: TGCGCCAGCAGCGCAAGCCGGACTAGCGGGGCGAATGAGCAGTTCTTC.

The V gene is TRBV5-1, the J gene TRBJ2-5; no clear D. CDR1 is SGHRS and CDR2 is YFSETQ in the germline V gene. With 4 bases removed from V and 0 bases from J, the gap between germline ends came to 13 bases. This CDR3 is 15 amino acids long. The CDR3 nucleotides are TGCGCCAGCAGCCTCGGGTCGGTTTACCAAGAGACCCAGTACTTC. Translation: CASSLGSVYQETQYF.

This chain joins TRBV6-5 and TRBJ1-2; the D gene is possibly TRBD1 (5 bases). This CDR3 is built from 14 residues. Germline assignment: CDR1 MNHEY and CDR2 SVGAGI. Trimming shortened V by 2 bases and J by 4 bases, and 11 bases separated the two germline ends. The CDR3, as DNA: TGTGCCAGCAGTTACGGGCAGGGAACCTATGGCTACACCTTC. Translating gives CASSYGQGTYGYTF.

In this sample, this clone turned up a few times. The chain couples TRBV5-1 to TRBJ1-2; possible D gene TRBD1, 6 bases. This CDR3 contains 17 residues. V shed 3 bases and J shed 5 bases, with 23 bases lying between them. Per germline, CDR1 SGHRS and CDR2 YFSETQ. CDR3 coding DNA: TGCGCCAGCAGCTACAGAAGTCAGGGGCTCTTAATATATGGCTACACCTTC. This codes for CASSYRSQGLLIYGYTF. Filled out from reference TRBV5-1 and TRBJ1-2, the complete variable domain reads KAGVTQTPRYLIKTRGQQVTLSCSPISGHRSVSWYQQTPGQGLQFLFEYFSETQRNKGNFPGRFSGRQFSNSRSEMNVSTLELGDSALYLCASSYRSQGLLIYGYTFGSGTRLTVV.

The gene calls are TRBV5-1 and TRBJ1-1; TRBD1 aligns across 8 bases. The CDR3 runs to 15 residues. Trimming removed 4 bases from V and 1 base from J; junction bases left unmatched: 6. The germline V gene has CDR1 SGHRS and CDR2 YFSETQ. CDR3 amino acids: CASSPQGARNTEAFF. The CDR3 coding sequence is TGCGCCAGCAGCCCCCAGGGGGCGAGGAACACTGAAGCTTTCTTT. The full variable domain, rest sourced from reference TRBV5-1 and TRBJ1-1, is KAGVTQTPRYLIKTRGQQVTLSCSPISGHRSVSWYQQTPGQGLQFLFEYFSETQRNKGNFPGRFSGRQFSNSRSEMNVSTLELGDSALYLCASSPQGARNTEAFFGQGTRLTVV.

The rearrangement joins TRBV5-1 to TRBJ2-2; TRBD2 agrees at 7 bases. CDR3 length equals 16 residues. V shed 0 bases and J 1 base; nucleotides not matched to a gene: 3. Germline V CDR1 and CDR2: SGHRS, YFSETQ. Here the CDR3 reads CASSLAASGNTGELFF. The CDR3 DNA sequence: TGCGCCAGCAGCTTGGCAGCTAGCGGGAACACCGGGGAGCTGTTTTTT.

A few counts support this clone. The rearrangement uses TRBV19 and TRBJ2-1, with D possibly TRBD1 on 6 matching bases. Germline V gene data show CDR1 as LNHDA and CDR2 as SQIVND (reference sequence). The CDR3 spans 16 residues. V lost 2 bases, J lost 7 bases, and 18 bases lay in between. The CDR3 here is CASSIIGSGQGNEQFF. CDR3 in DNA: TGTGCCAGTAGTATAATAGGGTCCGGCCAGGGGAATGAGCAGTTCTTC.

The rearrangement uses TRBV28 and TRBJ1-5; 10 nucleotides line up with TRBD1. The trim removed 6 bases at V and 4 bases at J, leaving 6 bases unmatched. The CDR3 has 15 amino acids. Per germline, CDR1 MDHEN and CDR2 SYDVKM. CDR3 protein: CASRTWTGGNQPQHF. CDR3 DNA: TGTGCCAGCAGGACTTGGACAGGGGGAAATCAGCCCCAGCATTTT.

The count of this clone is one. This rearrangement joins TRBV24-1 to TRBJ2-2; 10 nucleotides match TRBD1. Germline V lookup: CDR1 KGHDR, CDR2 SFDVKD. The CDR3 loop spans 17 amino acids. The trim removed 5 bases at V and 4 bases at J, leaving 9 bases unmatched. CDR3 amino acids: CATSVPGTGDSTGELFF. For the CDR3, the DNA is TGTGCCACCAGTGTACCCGGGACAGGGGATAGCACCGGGGAGCTGTTTTTT.

CDR3 nucleotides: TGTGCCAGCAGCGGACTTCGTAGTTACGAGCAGTACTTC. Protein sequence: CASSGLRSYEQYF. The rearrangement uses TRBV9 and TRBJ2-7; unclear D gene. Germline V gene lookup returns CDR1 SGDLS and CDR2 YYNGEE. The CDR3 has 13 residues. V was trimmed by 3 bases and J by 4 bases, leaving 11 bases between them.

The chain couples TRBV5-4 to TRBJ2-1; 9 nucleotides agree with TRBD2. In germline, CDR1 is SGHNT, CDR2 YYREEE (reference sequence). Trimming cost V 0 bases and J 7 bases; bases outside gene matches: 5. The CDR3 extends over 15 amino acids. CDR3 region: CASSLDTSGLNEQFF. The CDR3 nucleotides are TGTGCCAGCAGCTTGGATACTAGCGGGTTGAATGAGCAGTTCTTC. The entire variable domain, with the rest obtained from reference TRBV5-4 and TRBJ2-1, is as follows: ETGVTQSPTHLIKTRGQQVTLRCSSQSGHNTVSWYQQALGQGPQFIFQYYREEENGRGNFPPRFSGLQFPNYSSELNVNALELDDSALYLCASSLDTSGLNEQFFGPGTRLTVL.

This clone is a singleton in its sample. The V and J genes are TRBV6-1 and TRBJ1-1; D perhaps matches TRBD1 (5 bases). The CDR3 covers 13 residues. The germline gives CDR1 MNHNS, CDR2 SASEGT. V gave up 3 bases and J gave up 1 base, with 6 bases separating them. CDR3 sequence: CASSEGGNTEAFF. In nucleotides, the CDR3 is TGTGCCAGCAGTGAGGGGGGGAACACTGAAGCTTTCTTT.

This rearrangement joins TRBV25-1 to TRBJ2-4; 9 bases map to TRBD1. V gave up 7 bases and J gave up 9 bases; unmatched junction bases: 10. This CDR3 is 14 amino acids long. Looked up from germline, CDR1 is MGHDK and CDR2 is SYGVNS. The CDR3 region has the DNA TGTGCCAGCACTCCAGACAGGGGGTTAGGCATTCAGTACTTC. It specifies CASTPDRGLGIQYF.

The chain joins TRBV19 to TRBJ2-3, with a tentative D call TRBD2 (5 bases). V gave up 3 bases and J gave up 1 base, with 5 bases separating them. The CDR3 runs 13 residues. Germline CDR1 reads LNHDA; CDR2 reads SQIVND (reference sequence). The CDR3 DNA reads TGTGCCAGTAGTATCGGGGGCACAGATACGCAGTATTTT. This gives the protein CASSIGGTDTQYF.

The chain joins TRBV7-9 to TRBJ2-1; D is possibly TRBD1 (6 bases). The CDR3 totals 13 residues. Trimming pared 7 bases from V and 6 bases from J, leaving 13 bases between. Looked up from germline, CDR1 is SEHNR and CDR2 is FQNEAQ (reference sequence). This chain's CDR3 is CASIPVQGNEQFF. As DNA, the CDR3 is TGTGCCAGCATCCCAGTACAGGGCAATGAGCAGTTCTTC.

The chain is built from TRBV7-6 and TRBJ2-2; 9 bases fit TRBD1. The CDR3 totals 15 residues. V lost 3 bases and J lost 7; bases outside the gene matches: 6. The germline V gene encodes CDR1 SGHVS and CDR2 FNYEAQ. The CDR3 reads CASSLWDRVDGELFF. In DNA, the CDR3 is TGTGCCAGCAGCTTGTGGGACAGGGTAGACGGGGAGCTGTTTTTT.

V usage is TRBV12-3 or TRBV12-4 and J usage is TRBJ2-5; D unclear. The ends were cut back, 8 bases at V and 5 bases at J, with 12 bases in the middle. The CDR3 is 12 amino acids. CDR3 nucleotides: TGTGCCAGCGGGCGACCCCGGGAGACCCAGTACTTC. This gives the protein CASGRPRETQYF.

Only one count was recorded for this clone. The rearrangement uses TRBV11-2 and TRBJ2-1, with 8 bases aligning to TRBD2. With 0 bases clipped from V and 8 bases from J, the junction kept 9 bases outside the gene matches. The CDR3 has 16 amino acids. CDR1 is SGHAT and CDR2 is FQNNGV in the germline V gene. The CDR3 loop is CASSLDRAGGTYEQFF. The CDR3 nucleotides read TGTGCCAGCAGCTTAGATCGGGCGGGAGGAACGTATGAGCAGTTCTTC. The full variable domain, in which reference TRBV11-2 and TRBJ2-1 provide the parts outside the CDR3, is EAGVAQSPRYKIIEKRQSVAFWCNPISGHATLYWYQQILGQGPKLLIQFQNNGVVDDSQLPKDRFSAERLKGVDSTLKIQPAKLEDSAVYLCASSLDRAGGTYEQFFGPGTRLTVL.

V usage is TRBV3-1 (or the pseudogene TRBV3-2) and J usage is TRBJ2-5; 8 bases align to TRBD2. J was trimmed by 4 bases and V by 3 bases; bases with no gene match: 10. Germline V gene data show CDR1 as LGHDT and CDR2 as YNNKEL (reference sequence). This CDR3 contains 16 residues. This chain's CDR3 is CASSQTGGGLGETQYF. In DNA, the CDR3 is TGTGCCAGCAGCCAGACGGGAGGGGGTTTAGGAGAGACCCAGTACTTC.

The J gene is TRBJ1-3, the V gene TRBV7-9; D is undetermined. CDR3 length: 13 residues. CDR1 SEHNR and CDR2 FQNEAQ come from the germline V gene (reference sequence). V gave up 1 base and J gave up 4 bases, with 5 bases separating them. The CDR3 DNA reads TGTGCCAGCAGCTTAGGAGTAGGAAACACCATATATTTT. Protein: CASSLGVGNTIYF.